The 7 T cell receptor beta chains in this list originate from one sample, sequenced in a study of healthy donors' naive CD4 and CD8 T cells. Starting from roughly 0.45 ug of total RNA, TCR libraries were made with linear amplification. TCRdb recomputed calls from the reads with MiXCR, one row per CDR3 protein. The sample includes about 180,000 distinct CDR3 sequences, around 74% of them seen just once. Sequenced: naive CD4+ and CD8+ T cells sorted from blood, pooled from several donors. Receptors were obtained from a pool of human donors in good health; the sample pools cells from several healthy donors.

V gene TRBV6-5 combines with J gene TRBJ2-2; TRBD1 is a possible D gene (6 bases). The CDR3 loop spans 14 amino acids. V lost 6 bases, J lost 5 bases, and 13 bases lay in between. Germline V lookup: CDR1 MNHEY, CDR2 SVGAGI. In DNA form, the CDR3 reads TGTGCCAGCAGGTCGCAGGGGTCGACCGGGGAGCTGTTTTTT. Translating gives CASRSQGSTGELFF.

This clonotype was observed once. The V call is TRBV23-1, the J call TRBJ1-5, with no clear D. TRBV23-1 is designated an ORF whose function remains uncertain. The V end lost 0 bases, the J end lost 0 bases, and 12 bases lay between the germline ends. The CDR3 totals 17 residues. The CDR3 nucleotides are TGCGCCAGCAGTCAATCGGGCCCAGCCTATAGCAATCAGCCCCAGCATTTT. This gives the protein CASSQSGPAYSNQPQHF.

The chain uses TRBV30 and TRBJ1-1, with D perhaps TRBD1 (6 bases). The CDR3 extends over 15 amino acids. Germline CDR1 GTSNPN, CDR2 SVGIG (reference sequence). V was shortened by 1 base and J by 5 bases, with 17 bases between the two germline ends. The CDR3 here is CAWSAIVQGLTEAFF. Written as DNA, the CDR3 is TGTGCCTGGAGTGCCATCGTACAGGGTTTAACTGAAGCTTTCTTT.

The V gene is TRBV19, the J gene TRBJ1-1; D is possibly TRBD1 (5 bases). V lost 7 bases to trimming and J lost 4 bases, with 19 bases between them. The CDR3 totals 15 residues. Germline values: CDR1 LNHDA, CDR2 SQIVND (reference sequence). CDR3 protein: CASMRGTDGFTEAFF. The CDR3 DNA sequence: TGTGCCAGTATGAGGGGCACCGATGGGTTCACTGAAGCTTTCTTT.

The chain carries TRBV10-3 and TRBJ2-1; no reliable D call. With 0 bases removed from V and 4 bases from J, the gap between germline ends came to 7 bases. The germline V gene has CDR1 ENHRY and CDR2 SYGVKD. The CDR3 has 14 residues. The DNA of the CDR3 is TGTGCCATCAGTGAGTCCGGCAGTTACAATGAGCAGTTCTTC. Protein: CAISESGSYNEQFF.

Only a few counts were recorded for this clonotype. The CDR3 DNA sequence: TGCAGCGTTGAATGGGGGGTGAACACCGGGGAGCTGTTTTTT. Amino acid sequence: CSVEWGVNTGELFF. This sequence joins TRBV29-1 and TRBJ2-2; TRBD2 is a possible D gene (6 bases). The V end was cut by 2 bases, the J end by 1 base, with 8 bases between. The CDR3 totals 14 residues. Germline V gene data show CDR1 as SQVTM and CDR2 as ANQGSEA.

The chain is built from TRBV29-1 and TRBJ1-1; D is uncertain. CDR3 length: 14 amino acids. Germline CDR1 SQVTM, CDR2 ANQGSEA. V was clipped by 0 bases and J by 1 base, with 9 bases between them. The CDR3 DNA reads as TGCAGCGTTGAAGAAAGGCGCAGGAACACTGAAGCTTTCTTT. This gives the protein CSVEERRRNTEAFF.